These 32 T cell receptor beta chains were sequenced from one sample in a study of tissue T cells after allogeneic stem cell transplantation. Using immunoSEQ multiplex PCR, the repertoire was profiled, and TCRdb retains in-frame clones only, with some absent. The data hold 20,000 to 30,000 clones, with around 70% observed a single time. The specimen was tissue from the ileum, collected at autopsy. The source is a female donor aged 60 or older with lung cancer.

The table lists this clone with a few counts. The rearrangement joins TRBV5-1 to TRBJ2-1; D is possibly TRBD2 (5 bases). CDR3 size: 16 residues. Per germline, CDR1 SGHRS and CDR2 YFSETQ. Trimming removed 2 bases from V and 5 bases from J, with 17 bases in between. The CDR3 is CASSFGFGVRDNEQFF. The CDR3 DNA follows: TGCGCCAGCAGCTTTGGGTTCGGGGTTCGCGACAATGAGCAGTTCTTC. Full variable domain (outside the CDR3, taken from reference TRBV5-1 and TRBJ2-1): KAGVTQTPRYLIKTRGQQVTLSCSPISGHRSVSWYQQTPGQGLQFLFEYFSETQRNKGNFPGRFSGRQFSNSRSEMNVSTLELGDSALYLCASSFGFGVRDNEQFFGPGTRLTVL.

The chain combines TRBV6-5 with TRBJ1-2; D call uncertain. The CDR3 runs 11 residues. With 6 bases removed from V and 5 bases from J, the gap between germline ends came to 7 bases. Germline V gene lookup returns CDR1 MNHEY and CDR2 SVGAGI. CDR3 sequence: CASSDRYGYTF. The CDR3 nucleotides read TGTGCCAGCAGCGACCGGTATGGCTACACCTTC.

The chain couples TRBV11-3 to TRBJ2-3; 8 positions match TRBD1. The CDR3 extends over 12 amino acids. The germline CDR1 and CDR2 sequences are SGHNT and YENEEA. The trim removed 7 bases at V and 7 bases at J, leaving 4 bases unmatched. The CDR3 region is CASTQGANTQYF. The CDR3 coding sequence is TGTGCCAGCACGCAGGGGGCAAATACGCAGTATTTT.

This clone was seen a handful of times. The V call is TRBV5-4, the J call TRBJ1-2; the D is unclear. The CDR3 extends over 14 amino acids. V lost 0 bases and J lost 6, with 12 bases in between. CDR1 is SGHNT, CDR2 YYREEE, per germline (reference sequence). The CDR3 here is CASSLDRVANGYTF. The DNA for the CDR3 is TGTGCCAGCAGCTTGGATAGAGTTGCGAATGGCTACACCTTC.

The CDR3 DNA follows: TGTGCCAGCAGCCAAGTACCGGACCTCATCGTCTACGAGCAGTACTTC. The encoded protein is CASSQVPDLIVYEQYF. The genes are TRBV3-1 (or the pseudogene TRBV3-2) and TRBJ2-7, with D unclear. Trimming pared 1 base from V and 3 bases from J, leaving 16 bases between. The germline V gene encodes CDR1 LGHDT and CDR2 YNNKEL (reference sequence). This CDR3 comprises 16 residues.

In the case of this clone: Additional DNA sequences in this sample encode the identical CDR3. This chain links TRBV3-1 (or the pseudogene TRBV3-2) with TRBJ2-3; D is ambiguous. Trimming shortened V by 0 bases and J by 1 base, and 11 bases separated the two germline ends. The CDR3 consists of 16 residues. Germline loops: CDR1 LGHDT, CDR2 YNNKEL (reference sequence). The CDR3 DNA reads TGTGCCAGCAGCCAAGAAAGGCGGTTCCGCACAGATACGCAGTATTTT. Protein product: CASSQERRFRTDTQYF.

V and J are TRBV5-4 and TRBJ2-1; 7 bases align to TRBD1. In germline, CDR1 is SGHNT, CDR2 YYREEE (reference sequence). The CDR3 totals 15 residues. The V and J ends lost 0 bases and 1 base, in that order; junction bases with no gene match: 1. This chain's CDR3 is CASSLDRGSYNEQFF. The DNA of the CDR3 is TGTGCCAGCAGCTTGGACAGGGGTTCCTACAATGAGCAGTTCTTC.

This chain links TRBV18 with TRBJ2-1; D not resolved. The CDR3 covers 12 residues. Trimming removed 0 bases at V and 9 bases at J, with 6 bases between. Germline V gene lookup returns CDR1 KGHSH and CDR2 LQKENI. The DNA of the CDR3 is TGTGCCAGCTCACCACCGCCCGGTGAGCAGTTCTTC. The encoded protein is CASSPPPGEQFF.

This clone has a handful of counts. The chain carries TRBV5-1 and TRBJ2-5, with 9 bases identical to TRBD1. Losses at the gene ends were 0 bases for V and 6 bases for J; bases not matched to a gene: 3. Germline V CDR1 and CDR2: SGHRS, YFSETQ. The length of the CDR3 is 14 residues. CDR3 nucleotide sequence: TGCGCCAGCAGCTTGGAGACAGGGGGAAAGACCCAGTACTTC. Protein product: CASSLETGGKTQYF.

The CDR3 DNA sequence: TGTGCTAGTGGCAGGGACGTGTACGAGCAGTACTTC. This sequence encodes CASGRDVYEQYF. The chain couples TRBV12-5 to TRBJ2-7; D possibly matches TRBD1 or TRBD2 (5 bases each). The CDR3 length is 12 residues. With 6 bases removed from V and 4 bases from J, the gap between germline ends came to 10 bases. Looked up from germline, CDR1 is LGHNT and CDR2 is FRNRAP.

The chain couples TRBV12-1 to TRBJ2-7; the D call TRBD2 from the table was never checked on the DNA. TRBV12-1 is a pseudogene locus. This CDR3 has 15 amino acids. In DNA form, the CDR3 reads TGTGCCAGCAGCTCGAGCCGGGACTTCCCCTACGAGCAGTACTTC. Protein sequence: CASSSSRDFPYEQYF.

V usage is TRBV9 and J usage is TRBJ2-5; D may be TRBD2 (6 bases). This CDR3 has 13 amino acids. Trimming pared 2 bases from V and 5 bases from J, leaving 10 bases between. Germline V lookup: CDR1 SGDLS, CDR2 YYNGEE. The CDR3 sequence: CASSVRGFETQYF. DNA for the CDR3: TGTGCCAGCAGCGTCCGGGGGTTTGAGACCCAGTACTTC.

The rearrangement links TRBV3-1 (or the pseudogene TRBV3-2) to TRBJ2-1; D gene unclear. CDR1 is LGHDT, CDR2 YNNKEL, per germline (reference sequence). The CDR3 loop spans 17 amino acids. The ends were cut back, 1 base at V and 5 bases at J, with 18 bases in the middle. CDR3 sequence (DNA): TGTGCCAGCAGCCAAGCACGACGGTACACGTACCACAATGAGCAGTTCTTC. It yields the protein CASSQARRYTYHNEQFF.

The V and J genes are TRBV3-1 (or the pseudogene TRBV3-2) and TRBJ2-5; the match to TRBD2 covers 8 bases. CDR3 size: 15 residues. The germline V gene encodes CDR1 LGHDT and CDR2 YNNKEL (reference sequence). V was pared by 2 bases and J by 4 bases, with 6 bases of the junction left unmatched. CDR3 DNA: TGTGCCAGCAGCCAACCCGGGAGGGCCAGAGAGACCCAGTACTTC. Protein product: CASSQPGRARETQYF.

This clone was detected once. The chain is built from TRBV6-6 and TRBJ2-5; TRBD2 matches 9 bases. The CDR3 length is 13 residues. Germline values: CDR1 MNHNY, CDR2 SVGAGI (reference sequence). The V gene end was trimmed by 0 bases and the J gene end by 9 bases; junction bases not matched to a gene: 2. This chain's CDR3 is CASSYSSGGSQYF. CDR3 bases: TGTGCCAGCAGTTACTCTAGCGGGGGATCCCAGTACTTC.

CDR3 protein: CASSTRLGSGVAYEQFF. The DNA for the CDR3 is TGTGCCAGCAGCACTCGTCTGGGTAGCGGGGTGGCGTATGAGCAGTTCTTC. The chain couples TRBV7-2 to TRBJ2-1; 8 nucleotides match TRBD2. The CDR3 runs to 17 residues. J lost 8 bases, V lost 5 bases, and 17 bases had no gene match. Per germline, CDR1 SGHTA and CDR2 FQGNSA.

This chain connects TRBV11-2 to TRBJ1-1; D unresolved. Trimming pared 3 bases from V and 4 bases from J, leaving 12 bases between. Germline V gene lookup returns CDR1 SGHAT and CDR2 FQNNGV. The CDR3 length is 14 residues. CDR3 protein: CASSFRGRGTEAFF. CDR3 DNA sequence: TGTGCCAGCAGCTTCCGGGGTCGAGGCACTGAAGCTTTCTTT.

This clone was counted only a few times. J is TRBJ2-7 and V is TRBV11-1; possible D gene TRBD2, 6 bases. Per germline, CDR1 SGHAT and CDR2 FQDESV (reference sequence). The ends were cut back, 3 bases at V and 1 base at J, with 13 bases in the middle. The CDR3 consists of 15 residues. The CDR3 reads CASSFLSGVSYEQYF. The CDR3, as DNA: TGTGCCAGCAGCTTTCTCTCGGGGGTGTCCTACGAGCAGTACTTC.

V and J are TRBV28 and TRBJ1-3; D gene uncertain. The CDR3 runs 14 residues. Trimming removed 4 bases at V and 2 bases at J, with 9 bases between. CDR1 is MDHEN and CDR2 is SYDVKM in the germline V gene. CDR3 sequence (DNA): TGTGCCAGCAGTTCAGGAGGGCCTGGAAACACCATATATTTT. It specifies CASSSGGPGNTIYF.

This clone was detected a few times. CDR3 in amino acids: CASSAGQPHSGNTIYF. For the CDR3, the DNA is TGTGCCAGCAGCGCGGGACAGCCTCACTCTGGAAACACCATATATTTT. This chain uses TRBV7-9 with TRBJ1-3; 7 nucleotides line up with TRBD1. The CDR3 is 16 residues long. V was clipped by 5 bases and J by 0 bases; unmatched bases: 7. Germline V gives CDR1 SEHNR, CDR2 FQNEAQ (reference sequence).

The chain has TRBV11-3 and TRBJ2-7; the D gene is possibly TRBD2 (5 bases). V was shortened by 6 bases and J by 3 bases, with 9 bases between the two germline ends. CDR3 length equals 12 residues. The germline gives CDR1 SGHNT, CDR2 YENEEA. CDR3 nucleotides: TGTGCCAGCAGGGCAGGAGGCTACGAGCAGTACTTC. Protein product: CASRAGGYEQYF.

This chain joins TRBV2 and TRBJ2-5; 8 bases fit TRBD2. CDR3 length: 14 residues. The V gene end was trimmed by 7 bases and the J gene end by 4 bases; junction bases not matched to a gene: 8. In germline, CDR1 is SNHLY, CDR2 FYNNEI. The CDR3 reads CASISGTRVETQYF. DNA for the CDR3: TGTGCCAGCATCTCCGGGACTAGAGTAGAGACCCAGTACTTC.

This clone was picked up a small number of times. V is TRBV27 and J is TRBJ2-7; 10 bases are a match to TRBD1. The CDR3 is made up of 14 amino acids. Germline V gene lookup returns CDR1 MNHEY and CDR2 SMNVEV (reference sequence). V dropped 8 bases and J dropped 1; count of bases not matched to a gene: 5. CDR3 nucleotides: TGTGCCAGCCAGACAGGGGGCAAATCCTACGAGCAGTACTTC. This encodes CASQTGGKSYEQYF.

V gene TRBV5-4 combines with J gene TRBJ2-3, with a possible D match to TRBD1 (5 bases). Per the germline V gene, CDR1 is SGHNT and CDR2 is YYREEE (reference sequence). Between the trimmed V and J ends, which lost 0 bases and 2 bases, there was a span of 10 bases. The CDR3 contains 15 residues. The CDR3 sequence is CASSLDLGHTDTQYF. The CDR3 region has the DNA TGTGCCAGCAGCTTGGATCTGGGGCACACAGATACGCAGTATTTT.

The rearrangement uses TRBV12-5 and TRBJ2-7; tentatively, D is TRBD1 (5 bases). This CDR3 spans 16 amino acids. Per germline, CDR1 LGHNT and CDR2 FRNRAP. Trimming removed 5 bases from V and 7 bases from J, with 24 bases in between. CDR3 residues: CASGLSSGDRPPEQYF. Written as DNA, the CDR3 is TGTGCTAGTGGTCTCTCCTCCGGTGACAGACCCCCGGAGCAGTACTTC.

This sequence joins TRBV28 and TRBJ1-2, with 8 bases that match TRBD1. Germline V gene lookup returns CDR1 MDHEN and CDR2 SYDVKM. This CDR3 region has 14 residues. With V trimmed by 0 bases and J by 5 bases, 2 bases remained unmatched. The CDR3 DNA reads as TGTGCCAGCAGTTTATGGGACAGGGATTATGGCTACACCTTC. This encodes CASSLWDRDYGYTF.

By sample share, this clone is medium-sized (0.01 to 0.1%). A junction end diverges from the germline sequence, so it may reflect a read error. The J gene is TRBJ2-3, the V gene TRBV7-8; 7 positions match TRBD2. The CDR3 has 15 amino acids. CDR1 and CDR2 from the germline V gene are SGHVS and FQNEAQ. The CDR3 region has the DNA TGTGCCAGCACCTTAGGCGGGAGCCTCACAGATACGCAGTATTTT. Its translation is CASTLGGSLTDTQYF.

The chain uses TRBV7-2 and TRBJ2-4; a weak D match, TRBD1 (6 bases). The germline V gene has CDR1 SGHTA and CDR2 FQGNSA. The CDR3 contains 15 residues. V was shortened by 3 bases and J by 4 bases, with 13 bases between the two germline ends. The CDR3 coding sequence is TGTGCCAGCAGCTTCAACAGGGTGGGGAAAAACATTCAGTACTTC. Amino acid sequence: CASSFNRVGKNIQYF.

The chain combines TRBV5-1 with TRBJ2-5; unclear D gene. This CDR3 has 12 residues. Germline values: CDR1 SGHRS, CDR2 YFSETQ. The V end was cut by 1 base, the J end by 6 bases, with 7 bases between. The CDR3 loop is CASSLYGQTQYF. In nucleotides, the CDR3 is TGCGCCAGCAGCTTGTACGGGCAGACCCAGTACTTC.

The V call is TRBV18, the J call TRBJ1-5; D remains ambiguous. Looked up from germline, CDR1 is KGHSH and CDR2 is LQKENI. CDR3 size: 13 residues. V lost 5 bases to trimming and J lost 5 bases, with 10 bases between them. CDR3: CASSITPDQPQHF. The CDR3 DNA sequence: TGTGCCAGCTCAATTACACCCGATCAGCCCCAGCATTTT. The full variable domain, with the rest looked up from reference TRBV18 and TRBJ1-5, is NAGVMQNPRHLVRRRGQEARLRCSPMKGHSHVYWYRQLPEEGLKFMVYLQKENIIDESGMPKERFSAEFPKEGPSILRIQQVVRGDSAAYFCASSITPDQPQHFGDGTRLSIL.

This clone has a handful of counts. The rearrangement uses TRBV14 and TRBJ1-1; 7 nucleotides agree with TRBD1. Germline CDR1 and CDR2: SGHDN and FVKESK. The CDR3 spans 14 residues. V was pared by 4 bases and J by 4 bases, with 6 bases of the junction left unmatched. CDR3 in amino acids: CASSPDREGTEAFF. The CDR3 nucleotides read TGTGCCAGCAGCCCCGACAGGGAGGGCACTGAAGCTTTCTTT.

In this sample, this clone turned up a few times. The same CDR3 can be traced to other DNA sequences in this sample. The chain couples TRBV7-9 to TRBJ1-2, with D hard to call. Germline CDR1 SEHNR, CDR2 FQNEAQ (reference sequence). The CDR3 is 13 amino acids. Between the trimmed V and J ends, which lost 1 base and 6 bases, there was a span of 9 bases. The CDR3 coding sequence is TGTGCCAGCAGCTTAGAGGGTTTCAATGGCTACACCTTC. Translating it yields CASSLEGFNGYTF. Full variable domain (rest looked up from reference TRBV7-9 and TRBJ1-2): DTGVSQNPRHKITKRGQNVTFRCDPISEHNRLYWYRQTLGQGPEFLTYFQNEAQLEKSRLLSDRFSAERPKGSFSTLEIQRTEQGDSAMYLCASSLEGFNGYTFGSGTRLTVV.